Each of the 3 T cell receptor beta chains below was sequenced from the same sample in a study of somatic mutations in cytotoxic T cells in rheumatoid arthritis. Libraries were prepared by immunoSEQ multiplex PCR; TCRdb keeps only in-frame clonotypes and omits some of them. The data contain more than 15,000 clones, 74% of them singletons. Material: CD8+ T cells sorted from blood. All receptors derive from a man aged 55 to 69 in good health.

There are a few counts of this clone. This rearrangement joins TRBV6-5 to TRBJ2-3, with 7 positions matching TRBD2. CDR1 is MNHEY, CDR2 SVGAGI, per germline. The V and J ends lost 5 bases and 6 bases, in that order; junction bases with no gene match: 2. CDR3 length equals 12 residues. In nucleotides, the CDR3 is TGTGCCAGCAGTCCCGGGGGGGATACGCAGTATTTT. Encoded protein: CASSPGGDTQYF.

CDR3 sequence reads: CASSLGGLAGFDEQFF. The CDR3 DNA reads TGTGCCAGCAGCTTAGGAGGACTAGCTGGGTTCGATGAGCAGTTCTTC. The chain employs TRBV7-9 and TRBJ2-1; TRBD2 agrees at 8 bases. Germline assignment: CDR1 SEHNR and CDR2 FQNEAQ (reference sequence). There are 16 residues in the CDR3. With V trimmed by 1 base and J by 8 bases, 10 bases remained unmatched.

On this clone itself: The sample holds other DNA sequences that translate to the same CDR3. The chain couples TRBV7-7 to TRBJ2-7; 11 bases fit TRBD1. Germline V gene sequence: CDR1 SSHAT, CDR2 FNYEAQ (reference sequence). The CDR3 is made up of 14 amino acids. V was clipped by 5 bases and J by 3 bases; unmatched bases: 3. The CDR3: CASSLGQGGYEQYF. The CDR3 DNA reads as TGTGCCAGCAGCCTGGGACAGGGGGGCTACGAGCAGTACTTC.